The source of this T cell receptor (beta chain) is a study of OX40 agonist ivuxolimab in advanced cancers. Study information: Patients were 82.7% male with ages roughly 23 to 79, mean around 58. Broader study findings: Clones of CD4+ and CD8+ blood T cells grew by week 6 at doses of 0.1 to 3.0 mg/kg.

Between the trimmed V and J ends, which lost 5 bases and 2 bases, there was a span of 16 bases. Germline lookup yields CDR1 MGHRA and CDR2 YSYEKL. This CDR3 comprises 15 residues. Generated by immunoSEQ multiplex PCR, the TCRdb table keeps only in-frame clones and is missing some. The sample lists tens of thousands of clones, approximately 79% seen once, with around 2.4% in the top ten. This clone was seen a handful of times. What it binds is not known. This TCR was recovered from an adult with an advanced solid tumor such as melanoma, head and neck, liver or kidney cancer. This chain uses TRBV4-1 with TRBJ2-7, with D perhaps TRBD2 (5 bases). Sequencing used CD4+ or CD8+ T cells sorted from blood, obtained in a trial of the OX40 agonist ivuxolimab. CDR3 loop: CASSSLLGATYEQYF. CDR3 DNA: TGCGCCAGCAGCTCGTTATTGGGAGCCACCTACGAGCAGTACTTC.